This T cell receptor beta chain was identified during a study of CD8+CD57+ T cells in acquired aplastic anemia. As for the study in general: The mean DNA yield obtained from sorted CD4+ and CD8+ cells came to approximately 3.2 ug.

The CDR3 length is 11 residues, termini included. About this clonotype: Antigen: not known. This CDR3 fails to terminate in the conserved phenylalanine or tryptophan, so it likely reflects a read error. The DNA is left out, because the CDR3 cannot be placed on it with certainty; the CDR3 is given as TCRdb lists it.

Broader study findings: Patients showed no significant difference from controls in CD8+ Simpson's diversity.

CD8+CD57+ cell expansion had been shown by flow cytometry in patients chosen for sequencing. Acquired aplastic anemia of severe grade affected all patients. Genomic DNA constituted the template upon which TCR beta VDJ and CDR3 profiling was performed. Each CDR3 protein is one row after TCRdb ran MiXCR on the reads. Here the sample spans about 150,000 distinct CDR3 sequences, 40% to 55% being singletons. The V gene is TRBV12-3 or TRBV12-4, the J gene TRBJ1-1; the D call in the table, TRBD1, was not verified against the DNA. This receptor was identified in a human donor with aplastic anemia. The sample was sorted CD4+, CD8+, or CD8+CD57+ T cells (not recorded which) from PBMCs. CDR3 residues: CASSLAGRDQI.